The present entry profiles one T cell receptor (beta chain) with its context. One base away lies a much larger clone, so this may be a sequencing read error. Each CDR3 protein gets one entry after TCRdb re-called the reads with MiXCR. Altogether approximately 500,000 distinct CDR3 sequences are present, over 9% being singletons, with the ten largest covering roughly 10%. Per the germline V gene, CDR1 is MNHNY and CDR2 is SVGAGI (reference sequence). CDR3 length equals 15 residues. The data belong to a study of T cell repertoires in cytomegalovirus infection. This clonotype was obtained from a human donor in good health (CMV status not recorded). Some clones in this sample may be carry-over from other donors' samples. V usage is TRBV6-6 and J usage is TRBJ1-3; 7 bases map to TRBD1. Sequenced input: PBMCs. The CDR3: CASSYGQDSGNTLYF. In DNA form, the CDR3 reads TGTGCCAGCAGTTACGGACAGGACTCTGGAAACACCCTATATTTT.